The rows below give T cell receptor beta chains drawn from one sample of a study of CD8 T cells in Susac syndrome. TCRdb independently ran MiXCR on the immunoSEQ multiplex PCR reads; one entry per CDR3 protein. The sample lists about 83,000 distinct CDR3 sequences, roughly 94% occurring once. Sequenced: CD8+ T cells from PBMCs. The receptors were gathered from a human donor with Susac syndrome. The CDR3 runs from the conserved cysteine through the conserved F or W.

v_gene: TRBV6-4; len: 12; CDR3aa: CASGDGTIGYTF
v_gene: TRBV2; len: 13; CDR3aa: CASTGGSRSEQYF
v_gene: TRBV2; len: 16; CDR3aa: CASSEGPGTGYNEQFF
v_gene: TRBV20-1; len: 16; CDR3aa: CSARPRTVSMNTEAFF
v_gene: TRBV20-1; len: 14; CDR3aa: CSAAGTGTYNEQFF
v_gene: TRBV9; len: 15; CDR3aa: CASSVGQGGIYGYTF
v_gene: TRBV10-3; len: 13; CDR3aa: CAIRPENQETQYF
v_gene: TRBV30; len: 16; CDR3aa: CAWSVVRSRGYGELFF
v_gene: TRBV9; len: 13; CDR3aa: CASSVAAYNEQFF
v_gene: TRBV9; len: 17; CDR3aa: CASSERDRGSGANVLTF
v_gene: TRBV29-1; len: 12; CDR3aa: CSVGGDKLEQYF
v_gene: TRBV9; len: 15; CDR3aa: CASSGSGSSYNEQFF
v_gene: TRBV27; len: 15; CDR3aa: CASSEPGLAVNEQFF
v_gene: TRBV15; len: 16; CDR3aa: CATSRDGRQPSYEQYF
v_gene: TRBV5-1; len: 16; CDR3aa: CASSPEGVTVSYEQYF
v_gene: TRBV2; len: 13; CDR3aa: CASSDAVIDTQYF
v_gene: TRBV27; len: 17; CDR3aa: CASSLHGAFNTYNEQFF
v_gene: TRBV18; len: 15; CDR3aa: CASSPWDRLDNEQFF
v_gene: TRBV29-1; len: 13; CDR3aa: CSANRGLNTEAFF
v_gene: TRBV27; len: 13; CDR3aa: CASSLTVDNEQFF
v_gene: TRBV9; len: 16; CDR3aa: CASSEGTSGDLDEQFF
v_gene: TRBV7-9; len: 15; CDR3aa: CASRRVAGALETQYF
v_gene: TRBV20-1; len: 14; CDR3aa: CSARGTNHYNEQFF
v_gene: TRBV12-5; len: 17; CDR3aa: CASGFITGTSGNKDVLF
v_gene: TRBV9; len: 14; CDR3aa: CASSGGGPQETQYF
v_gene: TRBV20-1; len: 17; CDR3aa: CSARVRRLAGDRGEQYF
v_gene: TRBV4-1; len: 16; CDR3aa: CASSQAPNGVYNEQFF
v_gene: TRBV7-6; len: 15; CDR3aa: CASSLTRGRADTQYF
v_gene: TRBV28; len: 14; CDR3aa: CASSLSGGWETQYF
v_gene: TRBV7-9; len: 13; CDR3aa: CASSIGGTGELFF
v_gene: TRBV11-2; len: 14; CDR3aa: CASSLDRGGGELFF
v_gene: TRBV11-2; len: 14; CDR3aa: CASSQLAGDNEQFF
v_gene: TRBV12-5; len: 17; CDR3aa: CASGLASGTGEEYGYTF
v_gene: TRBV15; len: 16; CDR3aa: CATSRDGTPDEDTQYF
v_gene: TRBV20-1; len: 15; CDR3aa: CSARDTRDSSYEQYF
v_gene: TRBV27; len: 17; CDR3aa: CASQSWSPGQDSYEQYF
v_gene: TRBV5-5; len: 16; CDR3aa: CASSLGQGLDTDTQYF
v_gene: TRBV15; len: 13; CDR3aa: CATSRDGGQPQHF
v_gene: TRBV20-1; len: 12; CDR3aa: CSASSGGNEQYF
v_gene: TRBV3-1; len: 16; CDR3aa: CASSQIAGGSYNEQFF
v_gene: TRBV7-8; len: 12; CDR3aa: CASSLAGLAQFF